Here is one TCR beta chain with its context. Antigen specificity is unknown. The protocol was immunoSEQ multiplex PCR, while the TCRdb copy is restricted to in-frame clones and leaves out a portion. The table lists tens of thousands of clones, around nine tenths of them singletons, with under 0.65% in the top ten. This CDR3 is 17 amino acids long. Germline loops: CDR1 SGHVS, CDR2 FNYEAQ. V dropped 4 bases and J dropped 8; count of bases not matched to a gene: 11. This sample stems from a study of OX40 agonist ivuxolimab in advanced cancers. General study results and limits: At 0.1 to 3.0 mg/kg and by week 6, clonal expansion occurred in CD4+ and CD8+ blood T cells. A proportion of nonresponders additionally exhibited low normalized T-cell clonal expansion.

V and J are TRBV7-6 and TRBJ2-1; TRBD2 agrees at 13 bases. The clonotype was recovered from an adult with an advanced solid tumor such as melanoma, head and neck, liver or kidney cancer. The sample was CD4+ or CD8+ T cells sorted from blood, taken in a trial of the OX40 agonist ivuxolimab. CDR3: CASSSELAGGGLDEQFF. The CDR3 DNA reads TGTGCCAGCAGCTCGGAACTAGCGGGAGGGGGATTAGATGAGCAGTTCTTC.